This T cell receptor beta chain was sequenced in a study of blood T cell repertoires in COVID-19. Study-level information: The United States, Italy and Spain provided the acute and convalescent COVID-19 samples.

Profiled with immunoSEQ multiplex PCR; TCRdb holds only in-frame clones, not every one. The table has about 86,000 clones, around 82% seen once; the top ten hold more than 1%. V was clipped by 3 bases and J by 0 bases; unmatched bases: 3. The V gene's germline CDR1 is SGHRS and CDR2 YFSETQ. The CDR3 totals 15 residues. This TCR derives from an elderly woman with acute or convalescent COVID-19. The genes are TRBV5-1 and TRBJ1-3; 7 nucleotides line up with TRBD1. The sample taken for sequencing was peripheral blood. In nucleotides, the CDR3 is TGCGCCAGCAGCTCCCAGGGGGGCTCTGGAAACACCATATATTTT. This encodes CASSSQGGSGNTIYF.